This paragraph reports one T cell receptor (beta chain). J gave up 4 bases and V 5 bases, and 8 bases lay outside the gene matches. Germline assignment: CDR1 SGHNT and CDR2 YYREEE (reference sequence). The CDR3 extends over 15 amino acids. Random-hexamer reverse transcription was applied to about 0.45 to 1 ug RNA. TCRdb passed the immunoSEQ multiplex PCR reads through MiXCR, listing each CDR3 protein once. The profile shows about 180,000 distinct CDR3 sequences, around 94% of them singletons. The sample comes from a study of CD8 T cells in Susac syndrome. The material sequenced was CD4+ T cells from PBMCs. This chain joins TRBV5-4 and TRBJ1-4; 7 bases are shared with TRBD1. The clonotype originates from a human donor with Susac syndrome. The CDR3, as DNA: TGTGCCAGCAGAGCTAGGGACAGCCTTAATGAAAAACTGTTTTTT. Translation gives CASRARDSLNEKLFF.